A selection of T cell receptor beta chains follows, all from one sample in a study of graft-versus-host responses after intestinal transplantation. TCRdb's copy holds only in-frame clones and misses some; the assay was immunoSEQ multiplex PCR. The sample shows around 100,000 clones, 85% to 95% of them seen only once. These receptors' targets are unknown. Here the sequenced sample was unstimulated CD8+ T cells sorted from spleen or lymph node cells, taken before transplant. These receptors originate from a human donor who was the organ donor for an intestinal transplant. Each CDR3 is given with its conserved first and last residue. D genes are given only for firm matches. Clone size is given for some rows only: seen once, a few or many times, or a class if the clone is expanded.

V gene	clone size	D gene	J gene	CDR3 protein	CDR3 DNA
TRBV9	NA	TRBD2	TRBJ2-2	CASSEASGTTATLNTGELFF	TGTGCCAGCAGCGAGGCATCCGGGACTACCGCTACTCTGAACACCGGGGAGCTGTTTTTT
TRBV5-1	NA	NA	TRBJ2-2	CASRDDSLISRELFF	TGCGCCAGCAGAGACGACAGCCTGATTAGCAGGGAGCTGTTTTTT
TRBV6-5	NA	TRBD1	TRBJ1-2	CASRGRGQYYGYTF	TGTGCCAGCAGAGGCAGGGGGCAGTACTATGGCTACACCTTC
TRBV18	NA	NA	TRBJ2-4	CASSGRVNIQYF	TGTGCCAGCTCCGGTCGGGTGAACATTCAGTACTTC
TRBV6-1	NA	NA	TRBJ2-1	CASSPGPTHNEQFF	TGTGCCAGCAGTCCCGGCCCAACCCACAATGAGCAGTTCTTC
TRBV9	NA	NA	TRBJ1-2	CASSVDPGNSDYGYTF	TGTGCCAGCAGCGTAGACCCGGGAAATTCAGACTATGGCTACACCTTC
TRBV29-1	NA	NA	TRBJ2-5	CSVEGVGETQYF	TGCAGCGTTGAAGGAGTTGGGGAGACCCAGTACTTC
TRBV7-8	NA	NA	TRBJ2-3	CASSLAGIPQYF	TGTGCCAGCAGCTTAGCGGGGATTCCGCAGTATTTT
TRBV4-2	few	NA	TRBJ1-1	CASSQDLNTEAFF	TGTGCCAGCAGCCAAGACCTGAACACTGAAGCTTTCTTT
TRBV6-6	NA	NA	TRBJ2-2	CASSYLDGDTGELFF	TGTGCCAGCAGTTACCTAGATGGGGACACCGGGGAGCTGTTTTTT
TRBV4-3	once	TRBD2	TRBJ2-1	CASSQRLAGSSYNEQFF	TGCGCCAGCAGCCAAAGACTAGCGGGTAGCTCCTACAATGAGCAGTTCTTC
TRBV2	NA	NA	TRBJ2-5	CASSAGGTQYF	TGTGCCAGCAGTGCCGGTGGGACCCAGTACTTC
TRBV27	NA	TRBD1	TRBJ1-2	CASSSTSGQGMGYGYTF	TGTGCCAGCAGTTCGACCTCGGGACAGGGAATGGGCTATGGCTACACCTTC
TRBV10-3	few	NA	TRBJ1-3	CAISGGGFGNTIYF	TGTGCCATCAGTGGAGGAGGGTTTGGAAACACCATATATTTT
TRBV7-8	NA	NA	TRBJ2-7	CASSYDSGSVYEQYF	TGTGCCAGCAGCTACGATAGCGGTTCGGTATACGAGCAGTACTTC
TRBV5-1	NA	NA	TRBJ2-5	CASSDARDPNGEETQYF	TGCGCCAGCAGCGATGCCCGGGACCCCAACGGAGAAGAGACCCAGTACTTC
TRBV11-2	NA	NA	TRBJ2-1	CASSLGGSVSSYNEQFF	TGTGCCAGCAGCTTAGGGGGGAGCGTTAGCTCCTACAATGAGCAGTTCTTC
TRBV7-9	NA	NA	TRBJ2-1	CASSLKAAVYNEQFF	TGTGCCAGCAGCTTAAAAGCGGCCGTATACAATGAGCAGTTCTTC
TRBV19	NA	TRBD1	TRBJ2-7	CASSPGTGTYEQYF	TGTGCCAGTAGTCCAGGGACAGGGACCTACGAGCAGTACTTC
TRBV6-1	NA	NA	TRBJ2-7	CASSEWADTYEQYF	TGTGCCAGCAGTGAATGGGCAGATACCTACGAGCAGTACTTC
TRBV27	NA	NA	TRBJ1-1	CASSLLGPEDTEAFF	TGTGCCAGCAGTTTGTTGGGCCCCGAGGACACTGAAGCTTTCTTT
TRBV6-5	NA	NA	TRBJ2-2	CASRQTGTGELFF	TGTGCCAGCAGACAGACAGGAACCGGGGAGCTGTTTTTT
TRBV29-1	NA	TRBD2	TRBJ2-7	CSVEVGRGDEQYF	TGCAGCGTTGAAGTTGGGAGGGGTGACGAGCAGTACTTC
TRBV7-6	NA	TRBD2	TRBJ2-2	CASSLELRTSGMNTGELFF	TGTGCCAGCAGCTTAGAGTTACGGACTAGCGGGATGAACACCGGGGAGCTGTTTTTT
TRBV7-8	NA	NA	TRBJ2-1	CASSFRQYNEQFF	TGTGCCAGCAGCTTCAGGCAGTACAATGAGCAGTTCTTC
TRBV2	few	NA	TRBJ1-5	CASSDRGGYQPQHF	TGTGCCAGCAGTGACCGGGGGGGATATCAGCCCCAGCATTTT
TRBV28	NA	TRBD2	TRBJ2-7	CASSSLSGRDYEQYF	TGTGCCAGCAGTTCGCTTAGCGGGAGGGACTACGAGCAGTACTTC
TRBV18	NA	NA	TRBJ1-3	CASSPDSLLMGNTIYF	TGTGCCAGCTCACCCGACAGCCTGCTAATGGGAAACACCATATATTTT
TRBV4-3	NA	NA	TRBJ1-1	CASSYYRVMNTEAFF	TGCGCCAGCAGCTATTACAGGGTCATGAACACTGAAGCTTTCTTT
TRBV2	NA	NA	TRBJ2-7	CASSPGLASYEQYF	TGTGCCAGCAGCCCGGGACTTGCGTCCTACGAGCAGTACTTC
TRBV28	once	TRBD1	TRBJ1-1	CASSLYQGANTEAFF	TGTGCCAGCAGTTTATACCAGGGGGCGAACACTGAAGCTTTCTTT
TRBV5-8	NA	TRBD2	TRBJ2-1	CASSLGREGYNEQFF	TGTGCCAGCAGCTTGGGGCGGGAGGGCTACAATGAGCAGTTCTTC